This T cell receptor (beta chain) was obtained from a study of molecular identifiers for immune sequencing clone quantification. Via MiXCR, TCRdb re-called the PCR reads, giving one row per CDR3 protein. The sample yields roughly 90,000 distinct CDR3 sequences, nearly 25% seen once. This CDR3 is 15 amino acids long. V gave up 3 bases and J gave up 3 bases; unmatched junction bases: 11. Germline values: CDR1 DFQATT, CDR2 SNEGSKA (reference sequence). This clonotype showed up many times. What it binds is unknown. Points from the study as a whole: Detecting spiked Jurkat TCR RNA from one cell among about a million naive cells was reportedly possible.

The origin of this receptor is a human donor in good health. Some libraries in this study had Jurkat cell RNA spiked in. This chain links TRBV20-1 with TRBJ2-7; 7 bases fit TRBD1. Specimen: naive CD8+ T cells from blood, with Jurkat cell RNA spiked in. Subset described: FACS-sorted CD8+CD4-CCR7+CD45RA+ naive T cells. CDR3: CSASERQGVIYEQYF. DNA of the CDR3: TGCAGTGCTAGTGAGAGGCAGGGGGTGATCTACGAGCAGTACTTC.